The 14 T cell receptor beta chains in this list originate from one sample, sequenced in a study of neurological immune-mediated disorders. TCRdb re-analysed the 5' RACE reads in MiXCR, keeping a single row per CDR3 protein. The sample yields just under 40,000 distinct CDR3 sequences, 7% to 8.5% seen once. Sequenced sample: CD4+ T cells from blood. The receptors stem from a man aged 50-59 years in good health.

This clonotype was counted many times. The V gene is TRBV7-9, the J gene TRBJ2-7; 7 bases are shared with TRBD2. Unmatched junction bases numbered 7, after V lost 1 base and J lost 4 bases. The CDR3 runs to 15 residues. CDR1 SEHNR and CDR2 FQNEAQ come from the germline V gene (reference sequence). The CDR3 DNA is TGTGCCAGCAGCTTAGTAGGCGGGAGAGTGTACGAGCAGTACTTC. It encodes CASSLVGGRVYEQYF. The full variable domain, completed using reference TRBV7-9 and TRBJ2-7, is DTGVSQNPRHKITKRGQNVTFRCDPISEHNRLYWYRQTLGQGPEFLTYFQNEAQLEKSRLLSDRFSAERPKGSFSTLEIQRTEQGDSAMYLCASSLVGGRVYEQYFGPGTRLTVT.

The V call is TRBV5-4, the J call TRBJ2-3; D is ambiguous. Germline lookup yields CDR1 SGHNT and CDR2 YYREEE (reference sequence). CDR3 length: 13 residues. V lost 4 bases and J 5 bases, leaving 11 bases between the germline ends. In nucleotides, the CDR3 is TGTGCCAGCAGCCCAACAAATATAGATACGCAGTATTTT. Its protein is CASSPTNIDTQYF.

This clonotype was counted at least ten times. The V call is TRBV5-1, the J call TRBJ1-1; D possibly corresponds to TRBD1 (5 bases). The CDR3 spans 15 residues. Germline loops: CDR1 SGHRS, CDR2 YFSETQ. V shed 0 bases and J shed 4 bases, with 13 bases lying between them. The CDR3 loop is CASSLVEGIGTEAFF. The CDR3 DNA reads as TGCGCCAGCAGCTTGGTTGAGGGGATCGGCACTGAAGCTTTCTTT.

This clonotype came up many times. This chain joins TRBV11-2 and TRBJ2-1; either TRBD1 or TRBD2 may supply D (5 bases each). The CDR3 runs to 16 residues. From germline, CDR1 is SGHAT and CDR2 FQNNGV. Trimming took 3 bases from V and 7 from J, leaving 19 bases between them. The CDR3 DNA follows: TGTGCCAGCAGCTTGGTCATCGGTCGGGGCCCGAATGAGCAGTTCTTC. This sequence encodes CASSLVIGRGPNEQFF.

This clonotype was detected many times. The gene calls are TRBV20-1 and TRBJ1-6; D call uncertain. CDR3 length: 14 amino acids. Germline CDR1 DFQATT, CDR2 SNEGSKA (reference sequence). V lost 3 bases and J 6 bases, leaving 12 bases between the germline ends. The CDR3 spells CSARAGLLNSPLHF. CDR3 in DNA: TGCAGTGCTAGGGCGGGTCTCCTTAATTCACCCCTCCACTTT.

This clonotype was seen ten or more times. The CDR3 reads CASSRLAESYEQYF. Written as DNA, the CDR3 is TGTGCCAGCAGCCGACTAGCGGAGTCCTACGAGCAGTACTTC. V usage is TRBV27 and J usage is TRBJ2-7; 9 bases fit TRBD2. The CDR3 is made up of 14 amino acids. J lost 1 base, V lost 6 bases, and 4 bases had no gene match. The germline V gene encodes CDR1 MNHEY and CDR2 SMNVEV (reference sequence).

In this sample, this clonotype turned up many times. The rearrangement links TRBV5-1 to TRBJ2-3; no reliable D call. This CDR3 is 11 amino acids long. Looked up from germline, CDR1 is SGHRS and CDR2 is YFSETQ. V dropped 7 bases and J dropped 5 bases, with 8 bases sitting between them. This chain's CDR3 is CASSGQDTQYF. In DNA, the CDR3 is TGCGCCAGCTCCGGTCAAGATACGCAGTATTTT.

There are many counts of this clonotype. The CDR3, as DNA: TGTGCCAGCAGCCCAGAAGCTGGTAGAATCGCCTACGAGCAGTACTTC. Protein product: CASSPEAGRIAYEQYF. The rearrangement joins TRBV3-1 to TRBJ2-7; D gene unclear. The CDR3 is 16 residues long. CDR1 and CDR2 (germline): LGHDT, YNNKEL (reference sequence). V lost 4 bases, J lost 2 bases, and 18 bases lay in between.

This chain uses TRBV5-4 with TRBJ2-7; a weak D match, TRBD2 (5 bases). Trimming removed 2 bases from V and 4 bases from J, with 7 bases in between. The CDR3 contains 12 residues. The germline CDR1 and CDR2 sequences are SGHNT and YYREEE (reference sequence). CDR3 DNA sequence: TGTGCCAGCAGCTTCGGAGGTTACGAGCAGTACTTC. Translating it yields CASSFGGYEQYF.

The sample holds many counts of this clonotype. The rearrangement uses TRBV19 and TRBJ2-2, with D possibly being TRBD2 (6 bases). V lost 6 bases to trimming and J lost 6 bases, with 8 bases between them. Germline V gives CDR1 LNHDA, CDR2 SQIVND (reference sequence). CDR3 length equals 12 residues. CDR3 nucleotide sequence: TGTGCCAGTAGAACGGGGGCCGGGGAGCTGTTTTTT. Translated, it gives CASRTGAGELFF.

Ten or more counts support this clonotype. This sequence joins TRBV6-2 or TRBV6-3 and TRBJ1-1; D is ambiguous. CDR1 is MNHEY, CDR2 SVGEGT, per germline. This CDR3 is 12 amino acids long. V lost 9 bases and J lost 0, with 8 bases in between. The DNA for the CDR3 is TGTGCCAGATCGAGGTTGAACACTGAAGCTTTCTTT. It specifies CARSRLNTEAFF.

This chain links TRBV7-2 with TRBJ2-1, with D unresolved. CDR3 length: 11 residues. V was trimmed by 1 base and J by 9 bases, leaving 4 bases between them. Germline V gives CDR1 SGHTA, CDR2 FQGNSA. CDR3 residues: CASSLGGEQFF. In DNA, the CDR3 is TGTGCCAGCAGCTTAGGGGGTGAGCAGTTCTTC.

This chain links TRBV20-1 with TRBJ2-7, with D possibly being TRBD2 (6 bases). This CDR3 is built from 13 residues. The V and J ends lost 1 base and 0 bases respectively, with 7 bases between them. Germline V gene sequence: CDR1 DFQATT, CDR2 SNEGSKA (reference sequence). The CDR3 bases are TGCAGTGCTAGAGTAGCGGTCTCCTACGAGCAGTACTTC. Translated: CSARVAVSYEQYF.

This clonotype was recorded at least ten times. This chain links TRBV5-1 with TRBJ2-1; the match to TRBD2 covers 12 bases. The CDR3 consists of 15 residues. The germline gives CDR1 SGHRS, CDR2 YFSETQ. The ends lost 4 bases at V and 7 bases at J; junction bases unmatched: 6. This CDR3 is CASSILAGGGNEQFF. Here the CDR3 DNA reads TGCGCCAGCAGCATACTAGCGGGAGGAGGGAATGAGCAGTTCTTC.